The 20 T cell receptor beta chains reported below all come from one sample, sequenced in a study of metastatic and nonmetastatic thyroid tumors. No patient had received any treatment before thyroid surgery. TCRdb re-called the PCR reads through MiXCR. This sample yields 60,000 or so clones, of which less than 30% are seen a single time; around a sixth belongs to the top ten. The sequencing input was blood. These TCRs come from a female donor with papillary thyroid cancer or a benign thyroid nodule (not recorded which). Some clones in this sample may be carry-over from other donors' samples.

Here the CDR3 DNA reads TGTGCCAGCAGTGAAGAGGGCAGGGGGCGCGGGGAGCTGTTTTTT. Its translation: CASSEEGRGRGELFF. The chain links TRBV6-1 to TRBJ2-2; 8 bases map to TRBD1. Germline V gene lookup returns CDR1 MNHNS and CDR2 SASEGT. This CDR3 region has 15 residues. The J segment lost 7 bases and the V segment lost 1 base, leaving 5 bases of the junction unmatched.

This clone was recorded a few times. The chain recombines TRBV28 with TRBJ2-7; 11 bases line up with TRBD1. Trimming at V came to 9 bases and at J to 1 base, leaving 5 bases not matched to a gene. CDR1 MDHEN and CDR2 SYDVKM come from the germline V gene. The CDR3 has 14 amino acids. This CDR3 is CASRDRGMSYEQYF. The CDR3 nucleotides read TGTGCCAGTAGGGACAGGGGGATGTCCTACGAGCAGTACTTC.

In its sample, this clone was seen a few times. The chain is built from TRBV28 and TRBJ2-5, with 7 bases fitting TRBD1. The ends lost 5 bases at V and 1 base at J; junction bases unmatched: 7. Germline V CDR1 and CDR2: MDHEN, SYDVKM. The CDR3 covers 15 residues. For the CDR3, the DNA is TGTGCCAGCAGTGGGGGACAGTGGACCCAAGAGACCCAGTACTTC. It specifies CASSGGQWTQETQYF.

Relative to its sample, this clone is medium-sized. The CDR3: CATSRDQARQFF. CDR3 in DNA: TGTGCCACCAGCAGAGACCAGGCTAGGCAGTTCTTC. The chain employs TRBV15 and TRBJ2-1; no firm D call. V lost 0 bases and J 12 bases, leaving 9 bases between the germline ends. This CDR3 comprises 12 residues. CDR1 and CDR2 from the germline V gene are LNHNV and YYDKDF (reference sequence).

This clone has only a few counts. This sequence joins TRBV6-2 or TRBV6-3 and TRBJ2-6; possibly TRBD2 for D (7 bases). Germline V CDR1 and CDR2: MNHEY, SVGEGT. CDR3 size: 16 residues. The ends were cut back, 3 bases at V and 4 bases at J, with 13 bases in the middle. The CDR3 nucleotides read TGTGCCAGCAGTTATGGCGGGGGCGGCGGGGCCAACGTCCTGACTTTC. Translation gives CASSYGGGGGANVLTF.

The genes are TRBV10-2 and TRBJ2-7, with 7 positions matching TRBD1. The germline V gene encodes CDR1 WSHSY and CDR2 SAAADI. This CDR3 is built from 14 residues. Germline trimming cut 10 bases from V and 5 bases from J; bases unmatched to any gene: 14. The CDR3 reads CATDPTGPGDEQYF. Here the CDR3 DNA reads TGCGCCACCGACCCGACAGGGCCGGGTGACGAGCAGTACTTC.

This clone has more than one count but fewer than ten. The chain recombines TRBV6-5 with TRBJ2-7, with D possibly matching TRBD2 (5 bases). The CDR3 consists of 14 residues. Germline CDR1 and CDR2: MNHEY and SVGAGI. Trimming stripped 2 bases from V and 6 bases from J, with 14 bases between. Here the CDR3 reads CASSYARERSEQYF. CDR3 in DNA: TGTGCCAGCAGTTACGCGAGGGAGAGAAGCGAGCAGTACTTC.

The V and J genes are TRBV9 and TRBJ2-1, with a tentative D call TRBD2 (5 bases). This CDR3 contains 16 residues. Deletions cut 0 bases from V and 6 bases from J, with 16 bases between. Germline V gene sequence: CDR1 SGDLS, CDR2 YYNGEE. CDR3 loop: CASSVDLSVSSNEQFF. The CDR3 DNA is TGTGCCAGCAGCGTAGACCTTAGCGTGAGTAGCAATGAGCAGTTCTTC. The entire variable domain, with the rest obtained from reference TRBV9 and TRBJ2-1, is as follows: DSGVTQTPKHLITATGQRVTLRCSPRSGDLSVYWYQQSLDQGLQFLIQYYNGEERAKGNILERFSAQQFPDLHSELNLSSLELGDSALYFCASSVDLSVSSNEQFFGPGTRLTVL.

A few counts support this clone. The chain employs TRBV4-2 and TRBJ2-5, with D possibly matching TRBD2 (6 bases). The CDR3 totals 15 residues. V was shortened by 2 bases and J by 4 bases, with 14 bases between the two germline ends. Germline V lookup: CDR1 LGHNA, CDR2 YNFKEQ. CDR3 region: CASSQKAGGVETQYF. CDR3 nucleotides: TGTGCCAGCAGCCAAAAAGCGGGTGGGGTAGAGACCCAGTACTTC.

Here the CDR3 DNA reads TGTGCCAGCAGTACACCGGGACAGCACGGCGGGACCCAGTACTTC. Its protein is CASSTPGQHGGTQYF. This rearrangement joins TRBV6-2 or TRBV6-3 to TRBJ2-5, with 7 nucleotides matching TRBD1. J was trimmed by 7 bases and V by 5 bases; bases with no gene match: 13. The CDR3 runs 15 residues. Per the germline V gene, CDR1 is MNHEY and CDR2 is SVGEGT.

This clone has a handful of counts. The J gene is TRBJ2-7, the V gene TRBV28; D is unclear. Germline V gene lookup returns CDR1 MDHEN and CDR2 SYDVKM. V was trimmed by 2 bases and J by 6 bases, leaving 14 bases between them. CDR3 length equals 14 residues. DNA of the CDR3: TGTGCCAGCAGTTTAAGTCAGTCCTACAGCGAGCAGTACTTC. Protein: CASSLSQSYSEQYF.

This clone is deemed medium-sized. The J gene is TRBJ1-3, the V gene TRBV2; the D gene is possibly TRBD1 (6 bases). Germline V gene sequence: CDR1 SNHLY, CDR2 FYNNEI. The V gene lost 6 bases and the J gene lost 2 bases, with 14 bases spanning the gap. The CDR3 sequence is 15 residues long. This CDR3 is CASREQGNAGNTIYF. The CDR3 DNA is TGTGCCAGCAGAGAACAGGGTAATGCTGGAAACACCATATATTTT.

For the CDR3, the DNA is TGCGCCAGCAGCCCTGGACAGGGGTGGCACATTCAGTACTTC. Its translation is CASSPGQGWHIQYF. The chain is built from TRBV4-3 and TRBJ2-4, with 9 positions matching TRBD1. CDR3 length: 14 amino acids. The germline gives CDR1 LGHNA, CDR2 YSLEER. V shed 4 bases, J shed 8 bases, and the junction held 6 bases outside the gene matches.

In its sample, this clone was seen a few times. A much larger clone differs by one base, so this may be a read error. Other DNA sequences in this specimen translate into the identical CDR3. The genes are TRBV5-5 and TRBJ2-5; D uncertain. CDR1 SGHKS and CDR2 YYEKEE come from the germline V gene (reference sequence). The CDR3 sequence is 15 residues long. V lost 1 base to trimming and J lost 5 bases, with 15 bases between them. The CDR3 DNA is TGTGCCAGCAGCTTGAGTATATCCCCTCAGGAGACCCAGTACTTC. It encodes CASSLSISPQETQYF. The full variable domain, in which reference TRBV5-5 and TRBJ2-5 provide the parts outside the CDR3, is DAGVTQSPTHLIKTRGQQVTLRCSPISGHKSVSWYQQVLGQGPQFIFQYYEKEERGRGNFPDRFSARQFPNYSSELNVNALLLGDSALYLCASSLSISPQETQYFGPGTRLLVL.

V is TRBV6-1 and J is TRBJ2-7; 8 nucleotides line up with TRBD1. The CDR3 is 12 amino acids. The V and J ends lost 7 bases and 6 bases, in that order; junction bases with no gene match: 5. Germline assignment: CDR1 MNHNS and CDR2 SASEGT. Here the CDR3 reads CASTTGVGEQYF. In nucleotides, the CDR3 is TGTGCCAGCACGACAGGGGTAGGCGAGCAGTACTTC.

This chain joins TRBV19 and TRBJ2-7, with D perhaps assigned TRBD1 or TRBD2 (5 bases each). CDR3 length: 15 amino acids. Germline assignment: CDR1 LNHDA and CDR2 SQIVND (reference sequence). Trimming left V 7 bases short and J 4 bases short, with 20 bases between. DNA of the CDR3: TGTGCCAGTACCGCAAGACGGGGACCTCTGTACGAGCAGTACTTC. As protein: CASTARRGPLYEQYF.

The chain carries TRBV5-1 and TRBJ2-1; 10 nucleotides align to TRBD2. Germline V lookup: CDR1 SGHRS, CDR2 YFSETQ. Trimming removed 4 bases from V and 3 bases from J; junction bases left unmatched: 4. This CDR3 is built from 15 residues. In DNA form, the CDR3 reads TGCGCCAGCAGCACCGGGACTAGCGACTACAATGAGCAGTTCTTC. Protein: CASSTGTSDYNEQFF.

This clone was recorded a few times. The junction shows a germline mismatch at one end, possibly a read error. The chain recombines TRBV12-3 or TRBV12-4 with TRBJ1-5, with D possibly being TRBD1 (6 bases). The CDR3 is 11 residues long. The CDR3 protein is CASSFRGKRYF. Here the CDR3 DNA reads TGTGCCAGCAGTTTTAGGGGGAAAAGGTATTTT.

CDR3 DNA: TGCAGTGCTAGAGACTTAGGCGGACAGGGGATTCCCTACGAGCAGTACGTC. Its protein is CSARDLGGQGIPYEQYV. V gene TRBV20-1 combines with J gene TRBJ2-7; 9 bases are shared with TRBD1. Germline CDR1 reads DFQATT; CDR2 reads SNEGSKA (reference sequence). The V gene end was trimmed by 0 bases and the J gene end by 2 bases; junction bases not matched to a gene: 11. This CDR3 is 17 amino acids long.

The chain uses TRBV20-1 and TRBJ2-6; 7 bases align to TRBD1. The CDR3 is made up of 18 amino acids. Germline CDR1 and CDR2: DFQATT and SNEGSKA (reference sequence). The V and J ends lost 6 bases and 0 bases, in that order; junction bases with no gene match: 14. CDR3 DNA: TGCAGTGCCTTCCCCGGGACAGCCAAACACTCTGGGGCCAACGTCCTGACTTTC. The encoded protein is CSAFPGTAKHSGANVLTF.